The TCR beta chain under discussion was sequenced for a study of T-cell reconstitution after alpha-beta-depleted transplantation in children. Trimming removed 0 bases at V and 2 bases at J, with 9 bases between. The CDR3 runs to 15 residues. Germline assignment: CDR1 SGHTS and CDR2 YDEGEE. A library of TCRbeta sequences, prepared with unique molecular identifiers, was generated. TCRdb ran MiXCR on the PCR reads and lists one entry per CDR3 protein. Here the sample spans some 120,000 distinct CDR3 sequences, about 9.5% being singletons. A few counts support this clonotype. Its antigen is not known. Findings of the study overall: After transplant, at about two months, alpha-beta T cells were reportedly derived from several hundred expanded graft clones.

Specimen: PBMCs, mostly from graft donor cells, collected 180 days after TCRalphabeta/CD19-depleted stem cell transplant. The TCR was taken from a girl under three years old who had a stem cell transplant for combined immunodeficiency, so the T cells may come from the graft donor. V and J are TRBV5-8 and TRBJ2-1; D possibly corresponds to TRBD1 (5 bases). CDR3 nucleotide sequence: TGTGCCAGCAGCTTGGAAGGGGAAGCCTACAATGAGCAGTTCTTC. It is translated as CASSLEGEAYNEQFF.